This T cell receptor beta chain was observed in a study of shared clonotypes between healthy human individuals. Study background: Donors consisted of two women and a few men between 18 and 49.

Trimming stripped 1 base from V and 4 bases from J, with 11 bases between. Germline V lookup: CDR1 SGHNT, CDR2 YYREEE (reference sequence). The CDR3 has 15 amino acids. Profiled with immunoSEQ multiplex PCR; TCRdb holds only in-frame clones, not every one. The sample holds about 510,000 clones, over 75% seen once. This clone was seen ten or more times. This chain connects TRBV5-4 to TRBJ2-2; TRBD1 or TRBD2 may be the D gene (6 bases each). The receptor was derived from a middle-aged woman in good health. Some clones in this sample may be carry-over from other donors' samples. The source material was PBMCs. In nucleotides, the CDR3 is TGTGCCAGCAGCTTGCAGGGGAGGAGCACCGGGGAGCTGTTTTTT. It encodes CASSLQGRSTGELFF.